Listed below are T cell receptor beta chains from one sample, sequenced in a study of blood T cells in healthy people across ages. TCRdb processed the 5' RACE reads anew with MiXCR; each CDR3 protein has one entry. The sample has over 750,000 distinct CDR3 sequences; roughly 25% are singletons. Another study also made use of these data, one on T cells of mothers and their children.

Source material: blood. The receptors shown here come from a boy aged 10-17 years in good health. CDR3s leave out the opening cysteine and the closing phenylalanine or tryptophan. Fields, in order: V gene, J gene, CDR3 protein.

>TRBV6-2/TRBV6-3|TRBJ1-1
ASSPDRGLLAF
>TRBV3-1|TRBJ2-7
ASSQDFPGQREQY
>TRBV7-9|TRBJ2-7
ASSLVEGNEQY
>TRBV6-5|TRBJ2-2
ASRGETGELF
>TRBV10-2|TRBJ2-7
ASSEIRESRYEQY
>TRBV7-6|TRBJ1-1
ASSLDRRHTEAF
>TRBV29-1|TRBJ2-7
SVGTGPTSYEQY
>TRBV5-5|.
ASSPEDEQF
>TRBV4-1|TRBJ2-7
ASSQRPGTSGMKEGEQY
>TRBV7-9|TRBJ2-5
ASSSRLAIGETQY
>TRBV10-3|TRBJ2-5
AISDPRAGETQY